This TCR beta chain was sequenced in a study of blood T cell repertoires in COVID-19. Across the study: Samples representing acute and convalescent COVID-19 were sourced from the United States, Italy and Spain. The cDNA or gDNA used as material had been derived from T cells, B-cell-depleted T cells, or PBMCs.

Sequenced by immunoSEQ multiplex PCR; TCRdb stores in-frame clones only, minus some. The sample lists about 350,000 clones; about 88% were seen once. Germline V gene sequence: CDR1 MNHEY, CDR2 SVGAGI. This CDR3 has 15 residues. V lost 2 bases to trimming and J lost 4 bases; unmatched junction nucleotides: 7. The V call is TRBV6-5, the J call TRBJ2-7, with TRBD1 identical over 8 bases. The sample comprised PBMCs or T cells enriched from blood (not recorded which). The receptor was derived from a woman between 25 and 40 years old who had been exposed to COVID-19. The CDR3 here is CASSYLRTGRYEQYF. In DNA form, the CDR3 reads TGTGCCAGCAGTTACCTAAGGACAGGGAGGTACGAGCAGTACTTC.